The rows below give T cell receptor beta chains drawn from one sample of a study of blood T cells in healthy people across ages. From the 5' RACE reads, TCRdb called clonotypes with MiXCR, one entry per CDR3 protein. This sample has roughly 1.6 million distinct CDR3 sequences, with about 32% found just once. What was sequenced was blood. These receptors were obtained from a woman aged 25 to 39 in good health. Each CDR3 is given with its conserved first and last residue. The D gene is left open where the match is weak. Clone size appears in some rows only: once, few, many, or a class for an expanded clone.

cdr3_aa: CASSLGSGQAFTEQFF
cdr3_nt: TGTGCCAGCAGCTTGGGGTCGGGACAGGCGTTTACTGAGCAGTTCTTC
j_call: TRBJ2-1
clone_size: .
v_call: TRBV5-4
d_call: TRBD1

cdr3_aa: CASSGQGGGEQFF
cdr3_nt: TGCGCCAGCAGTGGGCAGGGAGGGGGTGAGCAGTTCTTC
j_call: TRBJ2-1
clone_size: .
v_call: TRBV5-1
d_call: .

cdr3_aa: CATTGEGEAQYF
cdr3_nt: TGTGCCACCACAGGAGAAGGGGAGGCCCAGTACTTC
j_call: TRBJ2-5
clone_size: .
v_call: TRBV19
d_call: .

cdr3_aa: CSATLDSYYEQYF
cdr3_nt: TGCAGTGCTACCTTGGACTCCTACTACGAGCAGTACTTC
j_call: TRBJ2-7
clone_size: few
v_call: TRBV20-1
d_call: .

cdr3_aa: CASSKQAKSSYEQYF
cdr3_nt: TGTGCCAGCAGCAAGCAGGCGAAAAGCTCCTACGAGCAGTACTTC
j_call: TRBJ2-7
clone_size: .
v_call: TRBV27
d_call: .

cdr3_aa: CASSYEIQGGDTEAFF
cdr3_nt: TGTGCCAGCAGTTACGAAATACAGGGCGGGGACACTGAAGCTTTCTTT
j_call: TRBJ1-1
clone_size: many
v_call: TRBV6-6
d_call: .

cdr3_aa: CASSAEGPLATNEKLFF
cdr3_nt: TGTGCCAGCAGTGCGGAGGGTCCGCTTGCAACTAATGAAAAACTGTTTTTT
j_call: TRBJ1-4
clone_size: .
v_call: TRBV6-1
d_call: .

cdr3_aa: CASSRGTGASSYEQYF
cdr3_nt: TGCGCCAGCAGCCGTGGGACAGGGGCAAGCTCCTACGAGCAGTACTTC
j_call: TRBJ2-7
clone_size: few
v_call: TRBV4-1
d_call: TRBD1

cdr3_aa: CASDLGDLVGGNEQFF
cdr3_nt: TGTGCCAGCGACCTAGGGGACTTAGTGGGTGGCAATGAGCAGTTCTTC
j_call: TRBJ2-1
clone_size: .
v_call: TRBV6-6
d_call: .

cdr3_aa: CASSQDLHSSGRPDTQYF
cdr3_nt: TGTGCCAGCAGCCAAGATTTGCACTCTAGCGGGCGGCCAGATACGCAGTATTTT
j_call: TRBJ2-3
clone_size: many
v_call: TRBV4-2
d_call: TRBD2

cdr3_aa: CASSVSGTSSGANVLTF
cdr3_nt: TGTGCCAGCAGCGTATCCGGGACATCCTCTGGGGCCAACGTCCTGACTTTC
j_call: TRBJ2-6
clone_size: .
v_call: TRBV9
d_call: .

cdr3_aa: CASSYFLGTEAFF
cdr3_nt: TGTGCCAGCAGTTACTTTCTGGGCACTGAAGCTTTCTTT
j_call: TRBJ1-1
clone_size: .
v_call: TRBV6-5
d_call: .

cdr3_aa: CASSLTGQGSYGYTF
cdr3_nt: TGTGCCAGCAGCCTCACGGGACAGGGCTCCTATGGCTACACCTTC
j_call: TRBJ1-2
clone_size: many
v_call: TRBV3-1
d_call: TRBD1

cdr3_aa: CASSSGLPQETQYF
cdr3_nt: TGCGCCAGCAGCTCGGGACTACCTCAAGAGACCCAGTACTTC
j_call: TRBJ2-5
clone_size: .
v_call: TRBV5-1
d_call: TRBD2